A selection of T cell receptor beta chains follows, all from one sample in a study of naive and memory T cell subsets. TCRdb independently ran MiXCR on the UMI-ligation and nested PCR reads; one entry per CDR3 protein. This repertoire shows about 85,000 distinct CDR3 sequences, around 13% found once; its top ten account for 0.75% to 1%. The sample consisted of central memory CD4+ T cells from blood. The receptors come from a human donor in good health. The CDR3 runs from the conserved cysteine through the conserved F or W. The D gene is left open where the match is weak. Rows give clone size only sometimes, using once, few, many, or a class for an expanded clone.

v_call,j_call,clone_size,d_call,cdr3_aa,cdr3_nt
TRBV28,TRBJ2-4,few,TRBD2,CASSLQGRLAGSNIQYF,TGTGCCAGCAGTCTGCAGGGACGACTAGCGGGATCAAACATTCAGTACTTC
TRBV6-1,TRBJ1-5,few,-,CASSVFSNQPQHF,TGTGCCAGCAGTGTTTTTAGCAATCAGCCCCAGCATTTT
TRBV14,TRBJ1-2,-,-,CASSRGPGGYTF,TGTGCCAGCAGTAGGGGTCCGGGGGGCTACACCTTC
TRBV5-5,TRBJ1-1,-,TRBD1,CASSLGIGTANTEAFF,TGTGCCAGCAGCTTGGGGATCGGGACAGCTAACACTGAAGCTTTCTTT
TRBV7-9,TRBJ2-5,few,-,CASIRGLGETQYF,TGTGCCAGCATTCGGGGTCTGGGGGAGACCCAGTACTTC
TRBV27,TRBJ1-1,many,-,CASSLSTGFDSEAFF,TGTGCCAGCAGTTTATCGACAGGCTTTGACTCTGAAGCTTTCTTT
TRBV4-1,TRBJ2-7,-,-,CASSQGGGRGAIYEQYF,TGCGCCAGCAGCCAAGGAGGGGGCAGGGGGGCGATCTACGAGCAGTACTTC
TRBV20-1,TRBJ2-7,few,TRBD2,CSASRAGGLLYEQYF,TGCAGTGCTAGTAGAGCGGGAGGCCTTCTCTACGAGCAGTACTTC
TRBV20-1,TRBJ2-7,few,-,CSARDSGSEQYF,TGCAGTGCTAGAGATTCAGGTTCCGAGCAGTACTTC
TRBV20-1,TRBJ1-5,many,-,CSARAGLFGQPQHF,TGCAGTGCTAGGGCCGGGTTGTTCGGTCAGCCCCAGCATTTT
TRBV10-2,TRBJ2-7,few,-,CASSDRAVRLSYEQYF,TGCGCCAGCAGTGACCGAGCGGTCCGCCTCTCCTACGAGCAGTACTTC
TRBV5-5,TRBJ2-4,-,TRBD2,CASSVTGTSNIQYF,TGTGCCAGCAGCGTGACCGGGACTAGCAACATTCAGTACTTC
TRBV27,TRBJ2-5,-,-,CASSSQGPRTQYF,TGTGCCAGCAGTTCCCAGGGGCCGCGGACCCAGTACTTC
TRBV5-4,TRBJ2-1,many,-,CASSLARFSYNEQFF,TGTGCCAGCAGCTTGGCTAGGTTCTCCTACAATGAGCAGTTCTTC
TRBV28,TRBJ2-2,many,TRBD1,CASRGQGNTGELFF,TGTGCCAGCAGGGGACAGGGAAACACCGGGGAGCTGTTTTTT
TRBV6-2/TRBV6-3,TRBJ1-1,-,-,CASNQWVSSWNTEAFF,TGTGCCAGCAATCAATGGGTTAGCTCGTGGAACACTGAAGCTTTCTTT
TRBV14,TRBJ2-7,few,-,CASGRLSYEQYF,TGTGCCAGCGGAAGACTCTCCTACGAGCAGTACTTC
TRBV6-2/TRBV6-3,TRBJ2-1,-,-,CASGHYNEQFF,TGTGCCAGCGGTCATTACAATGAGCAGTTCTTC
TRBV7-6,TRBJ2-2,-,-,CASSFDTGELFF,TGTGCCAGCAGCTTCGACACCGGGGAGCTGTTTTTT
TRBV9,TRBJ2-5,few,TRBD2,CASSVGPSGIQETQYF,TGTGCCAGCAGCGTAGGCCCTAGCGGGATCCAAGAGACCCAGTACTTC
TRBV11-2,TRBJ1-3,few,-,CASSLDLERGNTIYF,TGTGCCAGCAGCTTAGATTTAGAACGAGGAAACACCATATATTTT
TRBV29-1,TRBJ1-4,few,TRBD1,CSVGDWTGNEKLFF,TGCAGCGTTGGGGACTGGACAGGGAATGAAAAACTGTTTTTT
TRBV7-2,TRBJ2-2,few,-,CASSSQTRAGELFF,TGTGCCAGCAGTTCTCAAACGAGGGCCGGGGAGCTGTTTTTT
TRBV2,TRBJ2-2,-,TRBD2,CASSVVGGPSSTGELFF,TGTGCCAGCAGTGTGGTGGGAGGGCCTTCTTCTACCGGGGAGCTGTTTTTT
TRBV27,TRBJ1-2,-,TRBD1,CASTFSGTAHRNYGYTF,TGTGCCAGCACATTTAGTGGGACAGCACACCGTAACTATGGCTACACCTTC
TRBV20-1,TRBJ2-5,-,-,CSARGAGIPQETQYF,TGCAGTGCTAGAGGGGCAGGAATACCCCAAGAGACCCAGTACTTC
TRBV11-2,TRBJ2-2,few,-,CASSPLGELFF,TGTGCCAGCAGCCCCCTGGGGGAGCTGTTTTTT
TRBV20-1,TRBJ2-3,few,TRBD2,CSARLPGLGADTQYF,TGCAGTGCTAGACTACCCGGACTAGGGGCAGATACGCAGTATTTT
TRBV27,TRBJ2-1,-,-,CASSPRGLPPFNEQFF,TGTGCCAGCAGTCCCCGGGGCCTCCCACCCTTTAATGAGCAGTTCTTC
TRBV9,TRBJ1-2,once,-,CASSVRLDITYTF,TGTGCCAGCAGCGTCCGCTTAGACATCACCTACACCTTC
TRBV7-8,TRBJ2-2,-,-,CASSAQGIGYTGELFF,TGTGCCAGCAGCGCGCAGGGAATAGGTTACACCGGGGAGCTGTTTTTT
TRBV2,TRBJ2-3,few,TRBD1,CASTDMDRGNTDTQYF,TGTGCCAGCACGGACATGGACAGGGGGAACACAGATACGCAGTATTTT
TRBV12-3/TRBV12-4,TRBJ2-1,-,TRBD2,CASSPMGRLAGGRSYNEQFF,TGTGCCAGCAGCCCAATGGGTAGACTAGCGGGGGGTAGGTCCTACAATGAGCAGTTCTTC
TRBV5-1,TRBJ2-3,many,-,CASSPSGDQDTQYF,TGCGCCAGCAGCCCATCGGGAGATCAAGATACGCAGTATTTT
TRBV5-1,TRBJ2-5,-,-,CASSLFSQETQYF,TGCGCCAGCAGCTTGTTCAGCCAAGAGACCCAGTACTTC
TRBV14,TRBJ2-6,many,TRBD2,CASSHPAGVPGANVLTF,TGTGCCAGCAGCCACCCAGCGGGAGTACCTGGGGCCAACGTCCTGACTTTC
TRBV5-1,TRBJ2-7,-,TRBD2,CASSLVGGSREQYF,TGCGCCAGCAGCTTAGTAGGCGGGAGTAGGGAGCAGTACTTC
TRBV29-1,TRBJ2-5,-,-,CSVDPGSQETQYF,TGCAGCGTTGATCCAGGGTCACAGGAGACCCAGTACTTC
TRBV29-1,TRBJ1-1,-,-,CSVRKDMNTEAFF,TGCAGCGTCAGAAAAGACATGAACACTGAAGCTTTCTTT
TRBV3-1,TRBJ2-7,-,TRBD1,CASSPLWDRGGEQYF,TGTGCCAGCAGTCCCCTCTGGGACAGGGGAGGTGAGCAGTACTTC
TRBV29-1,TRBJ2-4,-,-,CSGRTGRGNIQYF,TGCAGCGGACGGACAGGGCGGGGGAACATTCAGTACTTC
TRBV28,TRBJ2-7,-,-,CASKKMRLARSYEQYF,TGTGCCAGCAAAAAAATGAGGCTAGCGCGCTCCTACGAGCAGTACTTC
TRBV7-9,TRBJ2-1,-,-,CASSPPFRLCNEQFF,TGTGCCAGCAGCCCCCCTTTTCGTCTCTGCAATGAGCAGTTCTTC
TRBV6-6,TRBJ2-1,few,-,CASTSGGFEQFF,TGTGCCAGCACCTCCGGAGGTTTCGAGCAGTTCTTC
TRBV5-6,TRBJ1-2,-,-,CASSWYTGTQYGYTF,TGTGCCAGCAGCTGGTATACCGGGACCCAATATGGCTACACCTTC
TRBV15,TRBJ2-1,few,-,CATSRGGSRGSGQFF,TGTGCCACCAGCAGGGGTGGTAGTCGCGGGTCTGGGCAGTTCTTC
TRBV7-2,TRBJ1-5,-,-,CASSLEAVNQPQHF,TGTGCCAGCAGCTTAGAAGCCGTCAATCAGCCCCAGCATTTT
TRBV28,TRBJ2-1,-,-,CASSSRALTYNEQFF,TGTGCCAGCAGCTCGAGGGCTCTCACCTACAATGAGCAGTTCTTC
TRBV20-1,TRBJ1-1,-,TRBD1,CSARRQGAEAFF,TGCAGTGCTAGACGACAGGGGGCTGAAGCTTTCTTT
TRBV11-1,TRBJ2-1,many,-,CASSPPRATSNEQFF,TGTGCCAGCAGCCCCCCCCGGGCCACATCCAATGAGCAGTTCTTC
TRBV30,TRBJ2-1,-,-,CAWSRTDYNEQFF,TGTGCCTGGAGTCGGACGGACTACAATGAGCAGTTCTTC
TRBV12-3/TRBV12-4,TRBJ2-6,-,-,CASSFGTGANVLTF,TGTGCCAGCAGTTTTGGAACTGGGGCCAACGTCCTGACTTTC
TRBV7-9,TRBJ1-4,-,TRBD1,CASSPGTGGRGGNEKLFF,TGTGCCAGCAGCCCAGGGACAGGCGGACGGGGAGGTAATGAAAAACTGTTTTTT
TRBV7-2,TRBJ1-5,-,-,CASSLVPRGNQPQHF,TGTGCCAGCAGCTTAGTACCCAGAGGCAATCAGCCCCAGCATTTT